Following are 15 T cell receptor beta chains from one sample sequenced in a study of T cells after yellow fever vaccination. Each CDR3 protein is one row after TCRdb ran MiXCR on the 5' RACE reads. Here the sample spans approximately 120,000 distinct CDR3 sequences, 6% to 8% being singletons. Sequencing was performed on CD4+ T cells sorted from PBMCs, taken 10 to 11 days after the first yellow fever vaccination. Receptor source: a man between 18 and 29 years old who received the YFV17D yellow fever vaccine.

This clonotype was found many times. This chain links TRBV9 with TRBJ2-3; no firm D call. Between the trimmed V and J ends, which lost 4 bases and 5 bases, there was a span of 11 bases. Germline CDR1 reads SGDLS; CDR2 reads YYNGEE. This CDR3 region has 13 residues. The CDR3 spells CASSLRLEDTQYF. The DNA of the CDR3 is TGTGCCAGCAGCCTGAGACTGGAAGATACGCAGTATTTT.

CDR3 nucleotide sequence: TGTGCCAGCAGCTTGGGGCAGACTGGGGCCAACGTCCTGACTTTC. Translation: CASSLGQTGANVLTF. The chain carries TRBV5-4 and TRBJ2-6; D ambiguous. The CDR3 has 15 amino acids. With 0 bases removed from V and 2 bases from J, the gap between germline ends came to 6 bases. In germline, CDR1 is SGHNT, CDR2 YYREEE (reference sequence).

This clonotype was seen repeatedly, ten times or more. J is TRBJ2-1 and V is TRBV11-1; 8 nucleotides align to TRBD1. The germline V gene has CDR1 SGHAT and CDR2 FQDESV (reference sequence). This CDR3 region has 15 residues. The J segment lost 5 bases and the V segment lost 1 base, leaving 4 bases of the junction unmatched. CDR3 nucleotide sequence: TGTGCCAGCAGCTTAGGACAGGGGAACCACAATGAGCAGTTCTTC. Translation gives CASSLGQGNHNEQFF.

This clonotype has at least ten counts. V is TRBV7-2 and J is TRBJ1-5; D perhaps matches TRBD1 (5 bases). This CDR3 contains 15 residues. Deletions cut 4 bases from V and 3 bases from J, with 13 bases between. CDR1 SGHTA and CDR2 FQGNSA come from the germline V gene. The CDR3 DNA sequence: TGTGCCAGCAGCTCTGCCGGGACGATCAATCAGCCCCAGCATTTT. Protein: CASSSAGTINQPQHF.

This clonotype was seen many times. The CDR3 coding sequence is TGCGCCAGCACCGACCCTTACAGAGAGACCCAGTACTTC. It codes for CASTDPYRETQYF. This sequence joins TRBV5-1 and TRBJ2-5; unclear D gene. The CDR3 consists of 13 residues. Germline V gene data show CDR1 as SGHRS and CDR2 as YFSETQ. V shed 6 bases and J shed 4 bases, with 13 bases lying between them.

This clonotype was counted ten times or more. V gene TRBV5-1 combines with J gene TRBJ2-3; TRBD2 matches at 7 bases. Germline V CDR1 and CDR2: SGHRS, YFSETQ. Germline trimming cut 2 bases from V and 3 bases from J; bases unmatched to any gene: 12. The CDR3 runs 17 residues. The chain's CDR3 is CASSFGTSARGTDTQYF. The CDR3 DNA is TGCGCCAGCAGCTTTGGTACTAGCGCCCGAGGTACAGATACGCAGTATTTT.

Ten or more counts support this clonotype. The chain joins TRBV12-3 or TRBV12-4 to TRBJ2-6, with 12 positions matching TRBD2. The CDR3 length is 17 residues. V shed 8 bases, J shed 0 bases, and the junction held 5 bases outside the gene matches. The CDR3 loop is CASRLAGAISGANVLTF. CDR3 sequence (DNA): TGTGCCAGCCGACTAGCGGGGGCTATCTCTGGGGCCAACGTCCTGACTTTC.

This clonotype was detected ten times or more. V usage is TRBV6-5 and J usage is TRBJ1-3, with 9 nucleotides matching TRBD1. This CDR3 contains 15 residues. J gave up 8 bases and V 0 bases, and 5 bases lay outside the gene matches. The germline CDR1 and CDR2 sequences are MNHEY and SVGAGI. CDR3 amino acids: CASSYSRDRVDTIYF. The CDR3 region has the DNA TGTGCCAGCAGTTACTCGAGGGACAGGGTTGACACCATATATTTT.

This clonotype was counted a few times. This chain links TRBV6-1 with TRBJ2-6, with D possibly being TRBD1 (6 bases). This CDR3 has 16 residues. From germline, CDR1 is MNHNS and CDR2 SASEGT. Trimming left V 7 bases short and J 5 bases short, with 18 bases between. CDR3 region: CASMTGAGSRANVLTF. The CDR3 DNA is TGTGCCAGCATGACAGGCGCAGGCTCGAGGGCCAACGTCCTGACTTTC.

This clonotype was seen at least ten times. The chain carries TRBV20-1 and TRBJ2-3; no clear D gene. The V and J ends lost 6 bases and 4 bases respectively, with 20 bases between them. The CDR3 has 15 residues. Germline CDR1 and CDR2: DFQATT and SNEGSKA (reference sequence). CDR3 DNA: TGCAGTGCAATAAACTCTAGAGGTTTGTCAGATACGCAGTATTTT. Its protein is CSAINSRGLSDTQYF.

In this sample, this clonotype turned up many times. The genes are TRBV20-1 and TRBJ2-5; 7 positions agree with TRBD1. J gave up 5 bases and V 5 bases, and 14 bases lay outside the gene matches. Germline V gives CDR1 DFQATT, CDR2 SNEGSKA (reference sequence). CDR3 length: 15 amino acids. The DNA of the CDR3 is TGCAGTGCTCCCCTTGGGGGACAGTCGCGGGAGACCCAGTACTTC. The encoded protein is CSAPLGGQSRETQYF.

The chain links TRBV5-1 to TRBJ1-2, with D possibly being TRBD1 (5 bases). The CDR3 contains 14 residues. Trimming stripped 4 bases from V and 6 bases from J, with 16 bases between. The germline V gene encodes CDR1 SGHRS and CDR2 YFSETQ. CDR3 nucleotide sequence: TGCGCCAGCAGCGTTGGGGGAATCGGGGATGGCTACACCTTC. Amino acids: CASSVGGIGDGYTF.

At least ten counts were recorded for this clonotype. J is TRBJ2-3 and V is TRBV25-1; 12 nucleotides align to TRBD1. J gave up 4 bases and V 2 bases, and 10 bases lay outside the gene matches. Germline CDR1 is MGHDK and CDR2 is SYGVNS. This CDR3 is 18 amino acids long. This CDR3 reads CASSEPRDRGQEADTQYF. DNA for the CDR3: TGTGCCAGCAGTGAACCCCGGGACAGGGGGCAAGAGGCAGATACGCAGTATTTT. The full variable domain, its missing parts supplied by reference TRBV25-1 and TRBJ2-3, is EADIYQTPRYLVIGTGKKITLECSQTMGHDKMYWYQQDPGMELHLIHYSYGVNSTEKGDLSSESTVSRIRTEHFPLTLESARPSHTSQYLCASSEPRDRGQEADTQYFGPGTRLTVL.

This clonotype was picked up many times. The chain couples TRBV4-3 to TRBJ2-2; D not certain. There are 14 residues in the CDR3. Germline lookup yields CDR1 LGHNA and CDR2 YSLEER. The germline V and J ends were trimmed by 3 bases and 6 bases, with 11 bases remaining between them. This chain's CDR3 is CASSHDLGSGELFF. The CDR3 DNA sequence: TGCGCCAGCAGCCATGACCTGGGCTCCGGGGAGCTGTTTTTT.

This clonotype occurred a few times. The rearrangement joins TRBV7-9 to TRBJ1-2; the match to TRBD1 covers 10 bases. The CDR3 consists of 15 residues. Trimming removed 4 bases from V and 8 bases from J; junction bases left unmatched: 10. In germline, CDR1 is SEHNR, CDR2 FQNEAQ (reference sequence). The CDR3 nucleotides read TGTGCCAGCAGCTACCGGGACAGGGGATCAGAAGGCTACACCTTC. Amino acid sequence: CASSYRDRGSEGYTF. The full variable domain, with the rest looked up from reference TRBV7-9 and TRBJ1-2, is DTGVSQNPRHKITKRGQNVTFRCDPISEHNRLYWYRQTLGQGPEFLTYFQNEAQLEKSRLLSDRFSAERPKGSFSTLEIQRTEQGDSAMYLCASSYRDRGSEGYTFGSGTRLTVV.